Listed below are T cell receptor beta chains from one sample, sequenced in a study of blood T cell repertoires in COVID-19. Here immunoSEQ multiplex PCR was the method, and the copy in TCRdb shows in-frame clones only, minus some. The table has almost 95,000 clones, more than 65% seen once; the top ten hold roughly 6.3%. The sequenced material came from peripheral blood. Receptors originate from a man between 60 and 75 years old with acute or convalescent COVID-19. Both conserved end residues are trimmed from each CDR3.

j_call: TRBJ1-1
v_call: TRBV5-1
cdr3_aa: ASSLVPGTDTEAF

j_call: TRBJ1-6
v_call: TRBV19
cdr3_aa: ASSPTGSTGSPLH

j_call: TRBJ2-1
v_call: TRBV18
cdr3_aa: ASSSRLAGASYNEQF

j_call: TRBJ1-1
v_call: TRBV6-2/TRBV6-3
cdr3_aa: ASSYGDRIKAF

j_call: TRBJ2-1
v_call: TRBV4-2
cdr3_aa: ASSQVSGGGYNEQF

j_call: TRBJ1-1
v_call: TRBV10-3
cdr3_aa: AISDQENTEAF

j_call: TRBJ1-2
v_call: TRBV10-3
cdr3_aa: AITLPGNYGYT

j_call: TRBJ1-5
v_call: TRBV19
cdr3_aa: ASSPGHGNQPQH

j_call: TRBJ1-2
v_call: TRBV2
cdr3_aa: ASSDSLTKGYT

j_call: TRBJ1-1
v_call: TRBV7-9
cdr3_aa: ASSLGGTGSTEAF

j_call: TRBJ1-2
v_call: TRBV11-2
cdr3_aa: ASSPTDRGIIGYT

j_call: TRBJ2-6
v_call: TRBV5-5
cdr3_aa: ASSLAGQGSAGANVLT

j_call: TRBJ1-3
v_call: TRBV11-2
cdr3_aa: ASSTQTGSGNTIY

j_call: TRBJ2-2
v_call: TRBV2
cdr3_aa: ASRSRVAGTGELF

j_call: TRBJ2-5
v_call: TRBV21-1
cdr3_aa: ASSPQVEEGETQY

j_call: TRBJ2-1
v_call: TRBV30
cdr3_aa: AWRRWDRDIDEQF

j_call: TRBJ1-6
v_call: TRBV30
cdr3_aa: AWSVGQGTLH

j_call: TRBJ2-1
v_call: TRBV29-1
cdr3_aa: SVGGTGPYNEQF

j_call: TRBJ1-2
v_call: TRBV19
cdr3_aa: ASSNTYGYT

j_call: TRBJ2-5
v_call: TRBV7-7
cdr3_aa: ASSATSGGAGETQY

j_call: TRBJ1-6
v_call: TRBV9
cdr3_aa: ASSYTGTVNSPLH

j_call: TRBJ2-3
v_call: TRBV7-3
cdr3_aa: ASSSGQGVQADTQY

j_call: TRBJ2-7
v_call: TRBV7-9
cdr3_aa: ASSSVASWGHNYEQY

j_call: TRBJ2-7
v_call: TRBV6-5
cdr3_aa: ASSYSRTGVHEQY

j_call: TRBJ1-2
v_call: TRBV3-1/TRBV3-2
cdr3_aa: ASSQDLYGGEYYGYT

j_call: TRBJ1-2
v_call: TRBV25-1
cdr3_aa: ASSEETTGSNT

j_call: TRBJ1-5
v_call: TRBV5-6
cdr3_aa: ASSLGQGMVQPQH

j_call: TRBJ1-2
v_call: TRBV6-1
cdr3_aa: ASSDGQGYGYT

j_call: TRBJ1-4
v_call: TRBV4-3
cdr3_aa: ASSQGLVGEKLF

j_call: TRBJ2-7
v_call: TRBV4-3
cdr3_aa: ASSQARGDEQY

j_call: TRBJ2-7
v_call: TRBV2
cdr3_aa: ASRILAGGSYEQY

j_call: TRBJ1-1
v_call: TRBV4-1
cdr3_aa: ASSQDTGTEAF

j_call: TRBJ1-1
v_call: TRBV6-2/TRBV6-3
cdr3_aa: ASSSRDPWRAEAF

j_call: TRBJ1-5
v_call: TRBV19
cdr3_aa: ASSFSGIGNQPQH

j_call: TRBJ1-1
v_call: TRBV10-3
cdr3_aa: AISATGGTEAF

j_call: TRBJ1-2
v_call: TRBV19
cdr3_aa: ASLGQEFYGYT

j_call: TRBJ2-3
v_call: TRBV5-4
cdr3_aa: ASSLAGTDTQY

j_call: TRBJ1-1
v_call: TRBV6-6
cdr3_aa: ASSRTGGTEAF

j_call: TRBJ2-1
v_call: TRBV11-2
cdr3_aa: ASSFIGSEQF

j_call: TRBJ1-1
v_call: TRBV19
cdr3_aa: ASTPPARVLNTEAF

j_call: TRBJ2-3
v_call: TRBV6-2/TRBV6-3
cdr3_aa: ASSYTGRADTQY

j_call: TRBJ1-1
v_call: TRBV19
cdr3_aa: ASRTGWGTEAF

j_call: TRBJ1-1
v_call: TRBV4-3
cdr3_aa: ASSLGQINTEAF

j_call: TRBJ1-2
v_call: TRBV19
cdr3_aa: ASSVDRVGYGYT

j_call: TRBJ1-1
v_call: TRBV30
cdr3_aa: AWSVLVNTEAF

j_call: TRBJ1-2
v_call: TRBV28
cdr3_aa: ASSLFGAGYT

j_call: TRBJ2-7
v_call: TRBV11-2
cdr3_aa: ASSFPQGLHEQY

j_call: TRBJ1-2
v_call: TRBV6-5
cdr3_aa: ATTGTGLNYGYT

j_call: TRBJ1-1
v_call: TRBV13
cdr3_aa: ASSRQGPIEAF

j_call: TRBJ2-3
v_call: TRBV19
cdr3_aa: ASSIPPVDTQY

j_call: TRBJ2-3
v_call: TRBV5-1
cdr3_aa: ASSGGQGGTDTQY

j_call: TRBJ2-2
v_call: TRBV5-1
cdr3_aa: ASSSTGGETGELF

j_call: TRBJ2-1
v_call: TRBV9
cdr3_aa: ASSLYNEQF

j_call: TRBJ1-1
v_call: TRBV6-5
cdr3_aa: ASTGTLGTEAF

j_call: TRBJ1-2
v_call: TRBV9
cdr3_aa: ASSVADTANYGYT

j_call: TRBJ1-2
v_call: TRBV10-3
cdr3_aa: AISPTGYGYT

j_call: TRBJ1-1
v_call: TRBV4-3
cdr3_aa: ASSQDRWYTEAF

j_call: TRBJ2-1
v_call: TRBV11-1
cdr3_aa: ASSDGTSYNEQF

j_call: TRBJ2-1
v_call: TRBV20-1
cdr3_aa: SASRASGYNEQF

j_call: TRBJ1-1
v_call: TRBV7-8
cdr3_aa: ASTGGGVLMNTEAF